This is a list of T cell receptor beta chains from one sample in a study of blood T cell repertoires in COVID-19. Produced via immunoSEQ multiplex PCR; TCRdb's table is partial and in-frame only. Of approximately 180,000 clones listed, about 83% were seen once; the top ten hold 9.5% to 15%. Sequencing was carried out using peripheral blood. The source of these receptors is a woman aged 70 to 79 with COVID-19, enrolled during active disease. CDR3s include the opening cysteine and the closing phenylalanine or tryptophan. D genes are given only for firm matches. Rows may omit the clone size; those that give it use once, few, many or a size class.

size: NA; V: TRBV12-3/TRBV12-4; D: NA; J: TRBJ2-7; DNA: TGTGCCAGCAGAAGGCAGGGAAGCCACGAGCAGTACTTC; CDR3: CASRRQGSHEQYF
size: NA; V: TRBV7-9; D: TRBD1; J: TRBJ2-3; DNA: TGTGCCAGCAGCGCAGACAGGGGGACGCAGTATTTT; CDR3: CASSADRGTQYF
size: many; V: TRBV2; D: TRBD1; J: TRBJ2-2; DNA: TGTGCCAGCAGTCAGGACAGGCTATGGGGGGAGCTGTTTTTT; CDR3: CASSQDRLWGELFF
size: NA; V: TRBV19; D: TRBD2; J: TRBJ2-1; DNA: TGTGCCAGTGCGGGACTAGCGTACGACAATGAGCAGTTCTTC; CDR3: CASAGLAYDNEQFF
size: NA; V: TRBV2; D: NA; J: TRBJ1-2; DNA: TGTGCCAGCAGTGTGGAGCCCCGGATCGATGGCTACACCTTC; CDR3: CASSVEPRIDGYTF
size: NA; V: TRBV5-1; D: TRBD1; J: TRBJ2-3; DNA: TGCGCCAGCAGCTTGGCAGGGGGCAGGAGAGATACGCAGTATTTT; CDR3: CASSLAGGRRDTQYF
size: NA; V: TRBV30; D: NA; J: TRBJ2-5; DNA: TGTGCCTGGAACGTACAGGGAACCGGAGAGACCCAGTACTTC; CDR3: CAWNVQGTGETQYF
size: NA; V: TRBV19; D: NA; J: TRBJ1-3; DNA: TGTGCCAGTAGAAGAGGCTCTGGAAACACCATATATTTT; CDR3: CASRRGSGNTIYF
size: once; V: TRBV5-1; D: TRBD1; J: TRBJ1-4; DNA: TGCGCCAGCAGCTTGAGTGACAGGGGGCTTGAAAAACTGTTTTTT; CDR3: CASSLSDRGLEKLFF
size: NA; V: TRBV15; D: TRBD2; J: TRBJ2-3; DNA: TGTGCCACCAGCAGAGATCCGATGACTAGCGGCACAGATACGCAGTATTTT; CDR3: CATSRDPMTSGTDTQYF
size: NA; V: TRBV10-3; D: NA; J: TRBJ1-6; DNA: TGTGCCACCGGGGGGCAGGGTAATTCACCCCTCCACTTT; CDR3: CATGGQGNSPLHF
size: once; V: TRBV6-6; D: TRBD1; J: TRBJ1-4; DNA: TGTGCCAGCAGTCGGGCAACAGGGGTGGAAGAAAAACTGTTTTTT; CDR3: CASSRATGVEEKLFF
size: NA; V: TRBV5-1; D: TRBD1; J: TRBJ1-6; DNA: TGCGCCAGCAGCTTGCGGACAGGCGAGGGTTCACCCCTCCACTTT; CDR3: CASSLRTGEGSPLHF
size: NA; V: TRBV2; D: TRBD1; J: TRBJ2-1; DNA: TGTGCCAGCAGTGAAGGGACAGGGATCCGTAGTGAGCAGTTCTTC; CDR3: CASSEGTGIRSEQFF
size: NA; V: TRBV20-1; D: NA; J: TRBJ2-6; DNA: TGCAGTGCTAGTGGTCGGGGCTCTGGGGCCAACGTCCTGACTTTC; CDR3: CSASGRGSGANVLTF
size: NA; V: TRBV5-1; D: NA; J: TRBJ2-5; DNA: TGCGCCAGCAGCCTAAAAGAGACCCAGTACTTC; CDR3: CASSLKETQYF